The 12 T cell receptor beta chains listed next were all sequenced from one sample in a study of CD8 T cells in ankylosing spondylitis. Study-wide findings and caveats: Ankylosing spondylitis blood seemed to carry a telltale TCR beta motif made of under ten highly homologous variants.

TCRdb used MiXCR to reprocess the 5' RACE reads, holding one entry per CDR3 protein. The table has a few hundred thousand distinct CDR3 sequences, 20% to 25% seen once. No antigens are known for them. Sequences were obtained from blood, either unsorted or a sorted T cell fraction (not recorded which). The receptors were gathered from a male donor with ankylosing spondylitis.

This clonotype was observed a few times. CDR3 in amino acids: CASSLSLGEENYEQFF. CDR3 nucleotides: TGTGCCAGCAGCTTAAGTCTCGGGGAAGAGAACTATGAGCAGTTCTTC. The rearrangement joins TRBV11-2 to TRBJ2-1; tentatively, D is TRBD2 (5 bases). The germline V gene encodes CDR1 SGHAT and CDR2 FQNNGV. This CDR3 has 16 residues. With 2 bases removed from V and 8 bases from J, the gap between germline ends came to 19 bases.

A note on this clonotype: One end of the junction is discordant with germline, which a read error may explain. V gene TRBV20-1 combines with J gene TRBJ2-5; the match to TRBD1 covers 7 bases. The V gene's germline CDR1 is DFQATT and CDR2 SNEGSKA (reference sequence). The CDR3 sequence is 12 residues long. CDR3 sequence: CSAREGGRDSDF. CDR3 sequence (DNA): TGCAGTGCTAGAGAAGGAGGCCGGGACAGTGACTTC.

In DNA, the CDR3 is TGTGCCAGCGGACGAAACGAGCAGTACTTC. Residues: CASGRNEQYF. The V and J genes are TRBV27 and TRBJ2-7; D call uncertain. CDR1 MNHEY and CDR2 SMNVEV come from the germline V gene (reference sequence). Between the trimmed V and J ends, which lost 8 bases and 5 bases, there was a span of 7 bases. The CDR3 spans 10 residues.

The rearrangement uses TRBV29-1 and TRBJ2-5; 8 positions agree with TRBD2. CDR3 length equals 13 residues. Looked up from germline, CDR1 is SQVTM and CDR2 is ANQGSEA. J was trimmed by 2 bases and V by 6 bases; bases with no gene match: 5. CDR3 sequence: CSVRSGGQETQYF. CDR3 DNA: TGCAGCGTCAGGTCGGGGGGGCAAGAGACCCAGTACTTC.

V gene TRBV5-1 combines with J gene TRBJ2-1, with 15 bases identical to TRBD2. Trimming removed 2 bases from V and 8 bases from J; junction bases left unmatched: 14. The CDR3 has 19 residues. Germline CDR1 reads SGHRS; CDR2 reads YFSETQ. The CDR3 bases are TGCGCCAGCAGCTTAAGCATCCGGACTAGCGGGAGGGCCTTGGATGAGCAGTTCTTC. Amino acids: CASSLSIRTSGRALDEQFF.

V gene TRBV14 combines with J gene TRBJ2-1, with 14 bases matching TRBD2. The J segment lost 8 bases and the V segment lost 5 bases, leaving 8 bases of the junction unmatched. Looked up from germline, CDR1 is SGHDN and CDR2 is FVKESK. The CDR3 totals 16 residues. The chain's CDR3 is CASSYGLAGGFDEQFF. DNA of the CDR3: TGTGCCAGCAGCTACGGACTAGCGGGAGGTTTTGATGAGCAGTTCTTC.

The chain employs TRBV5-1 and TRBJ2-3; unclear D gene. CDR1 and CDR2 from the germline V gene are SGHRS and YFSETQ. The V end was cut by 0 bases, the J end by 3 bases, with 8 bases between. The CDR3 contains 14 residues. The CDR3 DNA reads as TGCGCCAGCAGCTTGGATCCTCCAACAGATACGCAGTATTTT. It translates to CASSLDPPTDTQYF.

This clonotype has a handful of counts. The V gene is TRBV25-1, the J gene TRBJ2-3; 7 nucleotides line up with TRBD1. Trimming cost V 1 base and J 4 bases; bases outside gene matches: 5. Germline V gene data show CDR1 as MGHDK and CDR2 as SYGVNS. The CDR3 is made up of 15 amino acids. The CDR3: CASSESRQGPDTQYF. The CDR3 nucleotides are TGTGCCAGCAGTGAATCAAGACAGGGCCCAGATACGCAGTATTTT. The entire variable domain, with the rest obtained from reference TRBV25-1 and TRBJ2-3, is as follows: EADIYQTPRYLVIGTGKKITLECSQTMGHDKMYWYQQDPGMELHLIHYSYGVNSTEKGDLSSESTVSRIRTEHFPLTLESARPSHTSQYLCASSESRQGPDTQYFGPGTRLTVL.

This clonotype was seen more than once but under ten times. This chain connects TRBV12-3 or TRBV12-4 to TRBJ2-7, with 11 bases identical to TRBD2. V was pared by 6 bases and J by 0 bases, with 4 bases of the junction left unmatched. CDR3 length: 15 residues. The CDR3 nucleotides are TGTGCCAGCAGCTTCACTAGCGGGAGCTCCTACGAGCAGTACTTC. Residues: CASSFTSGSSYEQYF.

The CDR3 reads CSVDNRVTGGRYGYTF. CDR3 DNA sequence: TGCAGCGTTGATAACAGGGTGACAGGGGGGCGATATGGCTACACCTTC. The rearrangement links TRBV29-1 to TRBJ1-2; the match to TRBD1 covers 9 bases. The germline gives CDR1 SQVTM, CDR2 ANQGSEA. The CDR3 has 16 amino acids. V trimming: 3 bases; J trimming: 5 bases; junction bases outside the gene matches: 13.

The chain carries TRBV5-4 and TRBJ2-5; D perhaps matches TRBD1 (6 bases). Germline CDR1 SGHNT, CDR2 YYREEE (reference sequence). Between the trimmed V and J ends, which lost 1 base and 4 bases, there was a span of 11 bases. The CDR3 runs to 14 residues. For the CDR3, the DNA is TGTGCCAGCAGCTTGCCAGGGGATGGAGAGACCCAGTACTTC. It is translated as CASSLPGDGETQYF.

The CDR3 coding sequence is TGTGCCACAAGGACAGAAAGAGACACCGGGGAGCTGTTTTTT. Translated: CATRTERDTGELFF. The chain combines TRBV2 with TRBJ2-2; tentatively, D is TRBD1 (6 bases). Trimming shortened V by 10 bases and J by 3 bases, and 15 bases separated the two germline ends. Germline lookup yields CDR1 SNHLY and CDR2 FYNNEI. This CDR3 comprises 14 residues. Variable domain in full (rest from reference TRBV2 and TRBJ2-2): EPEVTQTPSHQVTQMGQEVILRCVPISNHLYFYWYRQILGQKVEFLVSFYNNEISEKSEIFDDQFSVERPDGSNFTLKIRSTKLEDSAMYFCATRTERDTGELFFGEGSRLTVL.